The T cell receptor beta chain described here comes from a study of T-cell reconstitution after alpha-beta-depleted transplantation in children (dated by TCRdb to 2016 to 2017). In terms of the full investigation: Using TCR repertoire profiling, the study followed T-cell immune reconstitution in a quantitative way in children after TCRalphabeta/CD19-depleted allogeneic hematopoietic cell transplantation. Here is what the overall study found, with its caveats: In some patients, the high TCRbeta diversity seen at day 60 was put down to recipient T cells and intrathymic progenitors that had survived conditioning. Hyperexpanded clone frequencies declined over subsequent months; after one year, T-cell counts and TCRbeta diversity were mostly attributed to newly produced T cells. The apparently early alphabetaT-cell count recovery about two months after transplant was reportedly dependent on only several hundred rapidly expanded clones derived from non-depleted graft cells.

To prepare the library, PCR was applied. Sequencing used an Illumina HiSeq 2500. To normalize quantification of the TCRbeta repertoire, the TCR libraries were built with molecular barcoding that relied on unique molecular identifiers. TCRdb cleaned the public reads at Q25 with fastp, built clones with MiXCR and kept in-frame beta chains. Entries are consolidated by CDR3 protein sequence, retaining the most common genes and DNA. Here the sample has some 310,000 distinct CDR3 sequences; around 25% occur a single time. The ten largest make up about a tenth of the sample. CDR3 length: 14 amino acids, cysteine to phenylalanine. Of the read, only the CDR3 DNA is kept; its 42 bases are in frame from base 1. CDR1 and CDR2 are read off the germline V gene as SGHRS and YFSETQ. V and J are truncated by 2 bases and 1 base respectively, leaving an intervening sequence of 9 bases. This sample's treatment or condition label indicates: allogeneic hematopoietic cell transplantation with graft depleted of TCRalphabeta T cells and CD19 B cells. Transplant recipients were children who received TCRalphabeta/CD19-depleted allogeneic hematopoietic cell grafts.

This clonotype was observed at least ten times. Its antigen is currently not known. The input lacks base qualities; no much larger clone sits a single base away. The TCR comes from a male patient between 10 and 17 years old who had a stem cell transplant for acute lymphoblastic leukemia, so the T cells may come from the graft donor. Recombination joined TRBV5-1 with TRBJ1-1; TRBD1 might be the D gene, on 6 matching bases. The starting material was PBMCs, mostly from graft donor cells, obtained 180 days after TCRalphabeta/CD19-depleted stem cell transplant. The CDR3 protein: CASSLPGANTEAFF. The sequence in DNA is TGCGCCAGCAGCTTACCAGGGGCGAACACTGAAGCTTTCTTT.